This T cell receptor (beta chain) comes out of a study of T-cell memory formation after mild COVID-19. V was clipped by 6 bases and J by 8 bases, with 18 bases between them. This CDR3 region has 14 residues. TCR alpha and TCR beta cDNA libraries carrying sample barcodes and UMIs came from 5'RACE with constant-segment primers. One entry per CDR3 protein, called by TCRdb with MiXCR from the 5' RACE reads. Of around 500,000 distinct CDR3 sequences listed, about 20% are singletons. The rearrangement links TRBV12-3 or TRBV12-4 to TRBJ2-3; no definite D call. Specimen: PBMCs or a T cell subset sorted from them (not recorded which). The origin of this receptor is an adult woman who had mild COVID-19 (a few samples of this study predate the infection). Cell type and time point are not known. The CDR3 DNA reads as TGTGCCAGCAGCCCCAGCCCAACCGGTTCTACGCAGTATTTT. It is translated as CASSPSPTGSTQYF.